This is a list of T cell receptor beta chains from one sample in a study of PD-1 blockade in classical Hodgkin lymphoma. Assay: immunoSEQ multiplex PCR; the TCRdb copy retains only in-frame clones and omits some. The sample includes 23,000 or so clones, 70% to 90% of them seen just once. The source was peripheral blood mononuclear cells (PBMCs), collected before the second cycle of nivolumab. The receptors shown here come from a human donor with classical Hodgkin lymphoma. The CDR3 runs from the conserved cysteine through the conserved F or W. A D gene is named only where the DNA matches it firmly. The size entry is marked missing in some rows and otherwise reads once, few, many or a size class.

d_call,clone_size,j_call,v_call,cdr3_nt,cdr3_aa
.,.,TRBJ2-2,TRBV6-1,TGTGCCAGCAGTGAACTTCAGGGGAGGAACACCGGGGAGCTGTTTTTT,CASSELQGRNTGELFF
.,.,TRBJ2-7,TRBV18,TGTGCCAGCTCACCACTGGGGGATACGCACGAGCAGTACTTC,CASSPLGDTHEQYF
.,.,TRBJ1-5,TRBV6-6,TGTGCCAGCAGTTATGGGCAGGGGAGTCAGCCCCAGCATTTT,CASSYGQGSQPQHF
.,.,TRBJ2-7,TRBV28,TGTGCCTCGGAGGGGACGGTTACCTACGAGCAGTACTTC,CASEGTVTYEQYF
TRBD1,.,TRBJ1-5,TRBV7-2,TGTGCCTCCTCTCCAGGGGGCACAAATCAGCCCCAGCATTTT,CASSPGGTNQPQHF
.,once,TRBJ1-2,TRBV2,TGTGCCAGCAGTGTAACAAAGCCCAATGGCTACACCTTC,CASSVTKPNGYTF
.,.,TRBJ2-7,TRBV28,TGTGCCAGCAGTGACTACGAGCAGTACTTC,CASSDYEQYF
.,few,TRBJ1-5,TRBV6-6,TGTGCCAGCAGTCCAGTTAGGTCTAGCAATCAGCCCCAGCATTTT,CASSPVRSSNQPQHF
TRBD1,few,TRBJ1-6,TRBV6-6,TGTGCCATCACACGTGGGGACAGGGATAATTCACCCCTCCACTTT,CAITRGDRDNSPLHF
.,.,TRBJ1-5,TRBV5-1,TGCGCCAGCAGCTTTTACGGGGAAAGAGTCCCTTATAGCAATCAGCCCCAGCATTTT,CASSFYGERVPYSNQPQHF
.,once,TRBJ2-4,TRBV13,TGTGCCAGCAGCTTAGGACTAGCCAAAAACATTCAGTACTTC,CASSLGLAKNIQYF
.,.,TRBJ1-2,TRBV19,TGTGCCAGTAGTATATCAGGGAACTACTATGGCTACACCTTC,CASSISGNYYGYTF
.,.,TRBJ2-2,TRBV19,TGTGCCAGTAGTACCTGGCGGGTAAACACCGGGGAGCTGTTTTTT,CASSTWRVNTGELFF
TRBD1,.,TRBJ2-1,TRBV27,TGTGCCAGCAGCCGACAGGGTAGGAATGAGCAGTTCTTC,CASSRQGRNEQFF
.,.,TRBJ1-5,TRBV28,TGTGCCAGCAGTTTGGCAGGAGGTGACAACCAGCCCCAGCATTTT,CASSLAGGDNQPQHF
.,.,TRBJ2-7,TRBV13,TGTGCCAGCAGTCCTACAGGGCCCAAAAACTACGAGCAGTACTTC,CASSPTGPKNYEQYF
.,.,TRBJ2-3,TRBV5-4,TGTGCCAGCAGCGATCAGGGCGTCCGGGCAGATACGCAGTATTTT,CASSDQGVRADTQYF
TRBD1,.,TRBJ1-1,TRBV9,TGTGCCAGCAGCGTTTCCCTGGACAGGGTGGGGCGTGAAGCTTTCTTT,CASSVSLDRVGREAFF
.,.,TRBJ2-1,TRBV10-1,TGCGCCAGCAGTGAGTCGTTAGGGCTTGAGCAGTTCTTC,CASSESLGLEQFF
.,.,TRBJ2-1,TRBV7-9,TGTGCCAGCAGCTTAGTTCGAGCCGGGGTTTCCTACAATGAGCAGTTCTTC,CASSLVRAGVSYNEQFF
.,.,TRBJ2-2,TRBV5-1,TGCGCCAGCAGCTCGGACAGAGCGAACACCGGGGAGCTGTTTTTT,CASSSDRANTGELFF
.,.,TRBJ2-3,TRBV5-1,TGCGCCAGCAGCGCCACAGGGACCGTGACAGATACGCAGTATTTT,CASSATGTVTDTQYF
.,few,TRBJ1-5,TRBV6-6,TGTGCCAGCAGAAACCCGGGGGCTGGGCCCCAGCATTTT,CASRNPGAGPQHF
.,.,TRBJ1-4,TRBV19,TGTGCCAGTAGCCCCCAGGCTAATGAAAAACTGTTTTTT,CASSPQANEKLFF
TRBD2,once,TRBJ2-5,TRBV15,TGTGCCACCACCCCGGGGGGGCCCGTAGAGACCCAGTACTTC,CATTPGGPVETQYF
.,.,TRBJ2-5,TRBV7-9,TGTGCCAGCAGCTTTAGTAGGGCGTCGAGAGAGACCCAGTACTTC,CASSFSRASRETQYF
.,.,TRBJ1-5,TRBV10-3,TGTGCCATCAGCCCGACAGAATATAGCAATCAGCCCCAGCATTTT,CAISPTEYSNQPQHF
TRBD1,.,TRBJ2-3,TRBV6-5,TGTGCCAGCAGTTACAGGGGGCGCGCAGATACGCAGTATTTT,CASSYRGRADTQYF
TRBD2,.,TRBJ2-2,TRBV2,TGTGCCAGCAGTGCGAGCCAAGGACTAGCGGGGGGGCCGTGGACCGGGGAGCTGTTTTTT,CASSASQGLAGGPWTGELFF
.,.,TRBJ2-7,TRBV4-3,TGCGCCAGCAGCCAAGATCTGGGCTCCTACGAGCAGTACTTC,CASSQDLGSYEQYF
.,.,TRBJ2-2,TRBV9,TGTGCCAGCAGCCCTCGGACTTCGAACACCGGGGAGCTGTTTTTT,CASSPRTSNTGELFF
.,.,TRBJ2-2,TRBV2,TGTGCCAGCAGTTCCTATCCGACCGACACCGGGGAGCTGTTTTTT,CASSSYPTDTGELFF
.,.,TRBJ2-5,TRBV28,TGTGCCAGCAGTTTGGACCGGGACGGACAAGAGACCCAGTACTTC,CASSLDRDGQETQYF
.,.,TRBJ2-1,TRBV19,TGTGCCAGTAGTATATCAAGGGAATGGGACAATGAGCAGTTCTTC,CASSISREWDNEQFF
TRBD2,.,TRBJ2-7,TRBV10-1,TGCGCCAGCAGTGTTCTAGCGGGGGGAGAGCAGTACTTC,CASSVLAGGEQYF
TRBD1,.,TRBJ1-1,TRBV6-6,TGTGCCAGCAGTTACTCGGCGGGACAGGGGGCCCCTGAAGCTTTCTTT,CASSYSAGQGAPEAFF
.,once,TRBJ2-7,TRBV28,TGTGCCAGCAGTCCCCCGGCCTCCTACGAGCAGTACTTC,CASSPPASYEQYF
.,once,TRBJ2-7,TRBV6-6,TGTGCCAGCAGCCCGGGGGGCACCTACGAGCAGTACTTC,CASSPGGTYEQYF
.,.,TRBJ1-1,TRBV28,TGTGCCAGCAGTTTTAATTGGGACACTGAAGCTTTCTTT,CASSFNWDTEAFF
.,.,TRBJ1-4,TRBV7-6,TGTGCCAGCAGCTTAGATTGGACGGGTGAAAAACTGTTTTTT,CASSLDWTGEKLFF
.,few,TRBJ1-1,TRBV10-3,TGTGCCATCAGTGAGTCAGGAGGGAGAGGGCACACTGAAGCTTTCTTT,CAISESGGRGHTEAFF
TRBD2,.,TRBJ2-2,TRBV9,TGTGCCAGCAGCGTTAGCGGGGACACCGGGGAGCTGTTTTTT,CASSVSGDTGELFF
.,.,TRBJ1-1,TRBV6-5,TGTGCCAGCAGACGATACACTGAAGCTTTCTTT,CASRRYTEAFF
.,.,TRBJ1-3,TRBV6-9,TGTGCCAGCAGTTACGCAGGGTCTGGAAACACCATATATTTT,CASSYAGSGNTIYF
.,.,TRBJ2-3,TRBV5-6,TGTGCCAGCAGCTCTAATTTCCGGCGGGGGCGGGCAGATACGCAGTATTTT,CASSSNFRRGRADTQYF
.,.,TRBJ2-1,TRBV5-4,TGTGCCAGCAGCCTGGACTCCCGCACGAATGAGCAGTTCTTC,CASSLDSRTNEQFF
.,.,TRBJ1-5,TRBV6-6,TGTGCCAGCAGCCGAGGCCCTGGTTCGGATCAGCCCCAGCATTTT,CASSRGPGSDQPQHF
TRBD1,.,TRBJ1-6,TRBV10-1,TGCGCCAGCAGTGAGGACAGGGTTTCACCCCTCCACTTT,CASSEDRVSPLHF
TRBD1,.,TRBJ2-1,TRBV6-1,TGTGCCAGCAGTGTGGACAGGGGAAATGAGCAGTTCTTC,CASSVDRGNEQFF
.,.,TRBJ1-5,TRBV28,TGTGCCAGCAGTTTCTCTCGGACAGACTATAGCAATCAGCCCCAGCATTTT,CASSFSRTDYSNQPQHF
.,.,TRBJ2-5,TRBV5-1,TGCGCCAGCAGCTTCTCACTTAACTCAGAAGAGACCCAGTACTTC,CASSFSLNSEETQYF
.,.,TRBJ2-3,TRBV11-2,TGTGCCAGCAGCGACCGACTAGGAGGACTTCTAGTGGCGCAGTATTTT,CASSDRLGGLLVAQYF
.,once,TRBJ1-4,TRBV20-1,TGCAGTGCTAGATCAACCGGGACTAATGTTTTT,CSARSTGTNVF